This TCR beta chain was captured by sequencing in a study of T-cell reconstitution after alpha-beta-depleted transplantation in children. Study-level points and caveats: At around two months after transplant, the alpha-beta T cells were reportedly derived from several hundred expanded clones that came from non-depleted graft cells. The main origin of T-cell counts and diversity one year after transplant was newly produced T cells. At day 60, the high TCRbeta diversity found in some patients originated from recipient T cells and thymic progenitors that had survived.

The CDR3 consists of 13 residues. Germline V gene sequence: CDR1 LNHNV, CDR2 YYDKDF (reference sequence). Trimming pared 0 bases from V and 6 bases from J, leaving 9 bases between. This clonotype was picked up many times. The antigen is not known. For TCRbeta, the library was prepared with unique molecular identifiers. Each CDR3 protein is one row after TCRdb ran MiXCR on the PCR reads. This table has a few hundred thousand distinct CDR3 sequences, over 9.5% appearing once. The specimen comprised PBMCs, sampled before TCRalphabeta/CD19-depleted stem cell transplant. The genes are TRBV15 and TRBJ2-7, with D tentatively TRBD1 (6 bases). The clonotype was recovered from a boy under two years old with acute myeloid leukemia, due to receive a stem cell transplant. The CDR3 here is CATSRDDRPEQYF. CDR3 in DNA: TGTGCCACCAGCAGAGACGACAGGCCCGAGCAGTACTTC.